This is a list of T cell receptor beta chains from one sample in a study of blood T cell repertoires in COVID-19. Libraries were prepared by immunoSEQ multiplex PCR; TCRdb keeps only in-frame clonotypes and omits some of them. The repertoire holds about 50,000 clones, with under 85% as singletons. Sequencing was carried out using peripheral blood. These receptors were obtained from a man aged 60 to 69 with acute or convalescent COVID-19. The CDR3 runs from the conserved cysteine through the conserved F or W. Each record gives: V gene, clone size, D gene, J gene, CDR3 DNA, CDR3 protein. D genes are given only for firm matches. Expanded clones are given a class, and other clones once, few, many or no size at all.

v_gene: TRBV15
abundance: -
d_gene: -
j_gene: TRBJ2-3
CDR3nt: TGTGCCACCAGCAGAGATATAACAGATACGCAGTATTTT
CDR3aa: CATSRDITDTQYF

v_gene: TRBV27
abundance: -
d_gene: -
j_gene: TRBJ1-1
CDR3nt: TGTGCCAGCAGGGGTAGTCACAGGAGCACTGAAGCTTTCTTT
CDR3aa: CASRGSHRSTEAFF

v_gene: TRBV29-1
abundance: once
d_gene: -
j_gene: TRBJ2-5
CDR3nt: TGCAGCGCCCCGACAGAAAGACAAGAGACCCAGTACTTC
CDR3aa: CSAPTERQETQYF

v_gene: TRBV12-1
abundance: few
d_gene: -
j_gene: TRBJ1-1
CDR3nt: TGTGCCAGCGAGGGGGCAGGCTCCAAGGCTGAAGCTTTCTTT
CDR3aa: CASEGAGSKAEAFF

v_gene: TRBV19
abundance: -
d_gene: -
j_gene: TRBJ1-1
CDR3nt: TGTGCCAGTAGTATCGGAGGTGGTATGGTGACTGAAGCTTTCTTT
CDR3aa: CASSIGGGMVTEAFF

v_gene: TRBV27
abundance: -
d_gene: TRBD1
j_gene: TRBJ2-6
CDR3nt: TGTGCCAGCAGTTTCGCCGGGACAGGGAAACCTGGGGCCAACGTCCTGACTTTC
CDR3aa: CASSFAGTGKPGANVLTF

v_gene: TRBV7-2
abundance: few
d_gene: -
j_gene: TRBJ2-5
CDR3nt: TGTGCCAGCAGTTCGACCTCTAGCTTGGAGACCCAGTACTTC
CDR3aa: CASSSTSSLETQYF

v_gene: TRBV3-1/TRBV3-2
abundance: -
d_gene: TRBD1
j_gene: TRBJ1-1
CDR3nt: TGTGCCAGCAGCCGACACCAGGGGGCGAGGAACACTGAAGCTTTCTTT
CDR3aa: CASSRHQGARNTEAFF

v_gene: TRBV7-9
abundance: -
d_gene: TRBD1
j_gene: TRBJ1-4
CDR3nt: TGTGCCAGCAGCTTAGTGACAGGGCAAGCAAAACTGTTTTTT
CDR3aa: CASSLVTGQAKLFF

v_gene: TRBV5-1
abundance: -
d_gene: -
j_gene: TRBJ2-6
CDR3nt: TGCGCCAGCAGCTTGGACACTGGGGCCAACGTCCTGACTTTC
CDR3aa: CASSLDTGANVLTF

v_gene: TRBV29-1
abundance: -
d_gene: TRBD1
j_gene: TRBJ1-2
CDR3nt: TGCAGCTCAAGGGGACAGGGTAGCTATGGCTACACCTTC
CDR3aa: CSSRGQGSYGYTF

v_gene: TRBV13
abundance: once
d_gene: TRBD1
j_gene: TRBJ1-2
CDR3nt: TGTGCCAGCAGCCCGGGACAGGGGCACTATGGCTACACCTTC
CDR3aa: CASSPGQGHYGYTF

v_gene: TRBV10-3
abundance: -
d_gene: TRBD1
j_gene: TRBJ2-7
CDR3nt: TGTGCCATCAGGAGGGACAGCGTCGGTGAGCAGTACTTC
CDR3aa: CAIRRDSVGEQYF

v_gene: TRBV5-6
abundance: once
d_gene: TRBD1
j_gene: TRBJ2-1
CDR3nt: TGTGCCAGCAGCTTGGGGACAGGGGTTCGAGAGCAGTTCTTC
CDR3aa: CASSLGTGVREQFF

v_gene: TRBV24-1
abundance: -
d_gene: -
j_gene: TRBJ2-7
CDR3nt: TGTGCCACCAGTGATTTGCAACCGGGTTTCTACGAGCAGTACTTC
CDR3aa: CATSDLQPGFYEQYF

v_gene: TRBV30
abundance: -
d_gene: TRBD1
j_gene: TRBJ2-7
CDR3nt: TGTGCCTGGAGCGCCGGGACAGGGTACGAGCAGTACTTC
CDR3aa: CAWSAGTGYEQYF

v_gene: TRBV19
abundance: -
d_gene: -
j_gene: TRBJ1-5
CDR3nt: TGTGCCAGTAGCTCCAGCGCAGGGACAAGTCAGCCCCAGCATTTT
CDR3aa: CASSSSAGTSQPQHF

v_gene: TRBV3-1/TRBV3-2
abundance: -
d_gene: -
j_gene: TRBJ1-4
CDR3nt: TGTGCCAGCAGCCAAGATCCGATCCCCCACGGAGGTGAAAAACTGTTTTTT
CDR3aa: CASSQDPIPHGGEKLFF

v_gene: TRBV5-1
abundance: few
d_gene: -
j_gene: TRBJ2-7
CDR3nt: TGCGCCAGCAGCTTAAGTACCAGGATCAGAACAGCTTACGAGCAGTACTTC
CDR3aa: CASSLSTRIRTAYEQYF

v_gene: TRBV24-1
abundance: -
d_gene: -
j_gene: TRBJ1-1
CDR3nt: TGTGCCACCAGTACAACAGACATGAACACTGAAGCTTTCTTT
CDR3aa: CATSTTDMNTEAFF

v_gene: TRBV27
abundance: -
d_gene: TRBD1
j_gene: TRBJ2-7
CDR3nt: TGTGCCAGCAGTAATACCGGGACAGGGGGCATATACGAGCAGTACTTC
CDR3aa: CASSNTGTGGIYEQYF

v_gene: TRBV25-1
abundance: -
d_gene: TRBD1
j_gene: TRBJ1-2
CDR3nt: TGTGCCAGCAGTGCGGGACAGGGTTTGGGTGGCTACACCTTC
CDR3aa: CASSAGQGLGGYTF

v_gene: TRBV5-1
abundance: -
d_gene: -
j_gene: TRBJ1-1
CDR3nt: TGCGCCAGCAAGGAAAAAATTGTCCAGGCAGAGAACACTGAAGCTTTCTTT
CDR3aa: CASKEKIVQAENTEAFF

v_gene: TRBV12-3/TRBV12-4
abundance: -
d_gene: -
j_gene: TRBJ1-1
CDR3nt: TGTGCCAGCAGTTTCCCTAGTACTGAAGCTTTCTTT
CDR3aa: CASSFPSTEAFF

v_gene: TRBV6-6
abundance: -
d_gene: TRBD1
j_gene: TRBJ2-5
CDR3nt: TGTGCCAGCAGTCTTCAGGACAGGGAGACCCAGTACTTC
CDR3aa: CASSLQDRETQYF

v_gene: TRBV25-1
abundance: -
d_gene: -
j_gene: TRBJ1-1
CDR3nt: TGTGCCAGCACACGGGGGGACACTGAAGCTTTCTTT
CDR3aa: CASTRGDTEAFF

v_gene: TRBV5-1
abundance: -
d_gene: -
j_gene: TRBJ1-4
CDR3nt: TGCGCCAGCAGCTTGGAGAGAGGGAATGAAAAACTGTTTTTT
CDR3aa: CASSLERGNEKLFF

v_gene: TRBV5-4
abundance: -
d_gene: -
j_gene: TRBJ1-2
CDR3nt: TGTGCCAGCAGCTTGGGGTTTGGGAGTTATGGCTACACCTTC
CDR3aa: CASSLGFGSYGYTF

v_gene: TRBV30
abundance: -
d_gene: -
j_gene: TRBJ1-3
CDR3nt: TGTGCCTGGAGTACATTGGAGGGTAACGAAAACACCATATATTTT
CDR3aa: CAWSTLEGNENTIYF

v_gene: TRBV30
abundance: -
d_gene: TRBD2
j_gene: TRBJ2-5
CDR3nt: TGTGCCTGGAGTGGATTAGCGGGGTTTCTCGGGACCCAGTACTTC
CDR3aa: CAWSGLAGFLGTQYF

v_gene: TRBV5-4
abundance: -
d_gene: -
j_gene: TRBJ2-7
CDR3nt: TGTGCCAGCAGCTTGTACGGGTCCTACGAGCAGTACTTC
CDR3aa: CASSLYGSYEQYF

v_gene: TRBV19
abundance: -
d_gene: -
j_gene: TRBJ1-1
CDR3nt: TGTGCCAGTAGTATTTCGGGAGAGGGAAACACTGAAGCTTTCTTT
CDR3aa: CASSISGEGNTEAFF

v_gene: TRBV30
abundance: -
d_gene: -
j_gene: TRBJ1-5
CDR3nt: TGTGCCTGGAGTGTGCCGGGACACAATCAGCCCCAGCATTTT
CDR3aa: CAWSVPGHNQPQHF

v_gene: TRBV9
abundance: -
d_gene: -
j_gene: TRBJ2-5
CDR3nt: TGTGCCAGCAGCGTAGCTGGAGGGGTCCAAGAGACCCAGTACTTC
CDR3aa: CASSVAGGVQETQYF

v_gene: TRBV7-9
abundance: few
d_gene: -
j_gene: TRBJ1-2
CDR3nt: TGTGCCAGCAGCCCCTGGCACAGGGCCTATGGCTACACCTTC
CDR3aa: CASSPWHRAYGYTF

v_gene: TRBV11-2
abundance: -
d_gene: TRBD1
j_gene: TRBJ1-6
CDR3nt: TGTGCCAGCCGGGGACAGGGCTATTCACCCCTCCACTTT
CDR3aa: CASRGQGYSPLHF

v_gene: TRBV6-1
abundance: -
d_gene: TRBD1
j_gene: TRBJ2-7
CDR3nt: TGTGCCAGCAGTGAAGCCGGGACAGGGAGCGAGCAGTACTTC
CDR3aa: CASSEAGTGSEQYF

v_gene: TRBV6-6
abundance: -
d_gene: TRBD1
j_gene: TRBJ1-2
CDR3nt: TGTGCCAGCAGTCCCTCGGACAGGGGTTATGGCTACACCTTC
CDR3aa: CASSPSDRGYGYTF

v_gene: TRBV7-7
abundance: -
d_gene: TRBD1
j_gene: TRBJ2-5
CDR3nt: TGTGCCAGCAGCTTAATTGGACAGGGTGGCCAGGAGACCCAGTACTTC
CDR3aa: CASSLIGQGGQETQYF

v_gene: TRBV5-1
abundance: once
d_gene: -
j_gene: TRBJ2-5
CDR3nt: TGCGCCAGCAGCTTCCAGGGGGAGACCCAGTACTTC
CDR3aa: CASSFQGETQYF

v_gene: TRBV9
abundance: -
d_gene: TRBD1
j_gene: TRBJ1-2
CDR3nt: TGTGCCAGCAGCGTAGCTCCAGGGGGCTATGGCTACACCTTC
CDR3aa: CASSVAPGGYGYTF

v_gene: TRBV13
abundance: -
d_gene: TRBD1
j_gene: TRBJ2-1
CDR3nt: TGTGCCAGCAGCTCCGGGACAGGGGGTTACAATGAGCAGTTCTTC
CDR3aa: CASSSGTGGYNEQFF

v_gene: TRBV25-1
abundance: -
d_gene: -
j_gene: TRBJ2-1
CDR3nt: TGTGCCAGCAGTGCCTGGAGGGGGGGCACCTACAATGAGCAGTTCTTC
CDR3aa: CASSAWRGGTYNEQFF

v_gene: TRBV7-8
abundance: few
d_gene: -
j_gene: TRBJ2-1
CDR3nt: TGTGCCAGCAGCTTTAGGACAGAGATGAGCAATGAGCAGTTCTTC
CDR3aa: CASSFRTEMSNEQFF

v_gene: TRBV4-1
abundance: -
d_gene: TRBD1
j_gene: TRBJ2-7
CDR3nt: TGCGCCAGCAGCCATGACAGGGCCGCTCAGGAGCAGTACTTC
CDR3aa: CASSHDRAAQEQYF

v_gene: TRBV5-1
abundance: -
d_gene: -
j_gene: TRBJ2-5
CDR3nt: TGCGCCAGCAGCTTGGAGTGGGGCCGGGAGACCCAGTACTTC
CDR3aa: CASSLEWGRETQYF

v_gene: TRBV5-1
abundance: -
d_gene: TRBD1
j_gene: TRBJ2-3
CDR3nt: TGCGCCAGCAGCTTGTCAGGGGGCGAGGATACGCAGTATTTT
CDR3aa: CASSLSGGEDTQYF

v_gene: TRBV27
abundance: -
d_gene: -
j_gene: TRBJ2-7
CDR3nt: TGTGCCAGCAGTTTATTCCCGGGGTACGAGCAGTACTTC
CDR3aa: CASSLFPGYEQYF

v_gene: TRBV7-6
abundance: -
d_gene: TRBD1
j_gene: TRBJ2-1
CDR3nt: TGTGCCAGCAGCTCCGGGACAGGGCACAATGAGCAGTTCTTC
CDR3aa: CASSSGTGHNEQFF

v_gene: TRBV6-2/TRBV6-3
abundance: -
d_gene: -
j_gene: TRBJ1-3
CDR3nt: TGTGCCAGCAGTTACGGGCCTGCTGGAAACACCATATATTTT
CDR3aa: CASSYGPAGNTIYF

v_gene: TRBV4-1
abundance: -
d_gene: -
j_gene: TRBJ2-2
CDR3nt: TGCGCCAGCAGCCGGGACACCAACACCGGGGAGCTGTTTTTT
CDR3aa: CASSRDTNTGELFF

v_gene: TRBV19
abundance: -
d_gene: TRBD1
j_gene: TRBJ2-4
CDR3nt: TGTGCCAGTAGTATAGTGCCAGGGGGCCATGGTTCCAAAAACATTCAGTACTTC
CDR3aa: CASSIVPGGHGSKNIQYF

v_gene: TRBV30
abundance: once
d_gene: TRBD1
j_gene: TRBJ1-5
CDR3nt: TGTGCCTGCAGTGGACAGGGCAATCAGCCCCAGCATTTT
CDR3aa: CACSGQGNQPQHF